The present entry profiles one TCR beta chain with its context. Generated by immunoSEQ multiplex PCR, the TCRdb table keeps only in-frame clones and is missing some. This table holds around 360,000 clones, roughly 86% found once. This record belongs to a study of blood T cell repertoires in COVID-19. The ends lost 3 bases at V and 0 bases at J; junction bases unmatched: 9. Germline V gene sequence: CDR1 KGHSY, CDR2 FQNENV. This CDR3 is built from 20 residues. The J gene is TRBJ2-6, the V gene TRBV16; 12 nucleotides match TRBD2. Input material: peripheral blood. This receptor was obtained from a woman in her twenties or thirties with COVID-19, enrolled during active disease. CDR3 sequence: CASSQRLAGAKYSGANVLTF. In nucleotides, the CDR3 is TGTGCCAGCAGCCAGAGACTAGCGGGAGCGAAATACTCTGGGGCCAACGTCCTGACTTTC. The full variable domain, completed using reference TRBV16 and TRBJ2-6, is GEEVAQTPKHLVRGEGQKAKLYCAPIKGHSYVFWYQQVLKNEFKFLISFQNENVFDETGMPKERFSAKCLPNSPCSLEIQATKLEDSAVYFCASSQRLAGAKYSGANVLTFGAGSRLTVL.